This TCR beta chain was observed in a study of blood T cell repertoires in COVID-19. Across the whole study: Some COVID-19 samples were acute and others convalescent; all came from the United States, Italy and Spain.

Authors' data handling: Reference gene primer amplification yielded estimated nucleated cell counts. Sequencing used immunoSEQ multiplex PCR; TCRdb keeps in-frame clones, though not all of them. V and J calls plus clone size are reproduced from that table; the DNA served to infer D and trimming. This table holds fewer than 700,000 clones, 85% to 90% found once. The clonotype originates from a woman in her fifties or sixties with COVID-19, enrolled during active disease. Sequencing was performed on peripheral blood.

The CDR3 nucleotides are TGTGCCAGCATTCGGTCATCGAACACCGGGGAGCTGTTTTTT. Its protein product is CASIRSSNTGELFF. The V and J genes are TRBV7-2 and TRBJ2-2, with no clear D. Germline CDR1 reads SGHTA; CDR2 reads FQGNSA. V gave up 7 bases and J gave up 0 bases, with 9 bases separating them. This CDR3 spans 14 amino acids.